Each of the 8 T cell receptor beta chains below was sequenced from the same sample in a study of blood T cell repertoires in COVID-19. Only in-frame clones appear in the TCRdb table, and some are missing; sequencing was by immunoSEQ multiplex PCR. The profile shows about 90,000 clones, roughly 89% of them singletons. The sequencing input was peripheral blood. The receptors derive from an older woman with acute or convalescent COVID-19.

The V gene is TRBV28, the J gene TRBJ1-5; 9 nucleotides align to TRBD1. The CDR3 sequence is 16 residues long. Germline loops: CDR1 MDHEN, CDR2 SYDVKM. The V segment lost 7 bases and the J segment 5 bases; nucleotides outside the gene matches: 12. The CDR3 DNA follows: TGTGCCAGCATCCGGGACAGGGCTTACTTCGATCAGCCCCAGCATTTT. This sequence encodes CASIRDRAYFDQPQHF.

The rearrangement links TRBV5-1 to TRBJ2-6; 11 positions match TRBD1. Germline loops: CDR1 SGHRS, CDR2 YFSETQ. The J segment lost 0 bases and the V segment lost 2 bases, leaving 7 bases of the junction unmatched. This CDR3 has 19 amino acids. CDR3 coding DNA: TGCGCCAGCAGCTTCCTCGGGGACAGGGGGTACTCTGGGGCCAACGTCCTGACTTTC. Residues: CASSFLGDRGYSGANVLTF. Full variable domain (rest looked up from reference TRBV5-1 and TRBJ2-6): KAGVTQTPRYLIKTRGQQVTLSCSPISGHRSVSWYQQTPGQGLQFLFEYFSETQRNKGNFPGRFSGRQFSNSRSEMNVSTLELGDSALYLCASSFLGDRGYSGANVLTFGAGSRLTVL.

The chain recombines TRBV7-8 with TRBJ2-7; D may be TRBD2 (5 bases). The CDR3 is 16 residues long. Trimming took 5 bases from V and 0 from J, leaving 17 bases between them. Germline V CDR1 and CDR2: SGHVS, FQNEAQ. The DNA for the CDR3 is TGTGCCAGCAGCCCTAGCCCGCAGCTTATCTCCTACGAGCAGTACTTC. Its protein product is CASSPSPQLISYEQYF.

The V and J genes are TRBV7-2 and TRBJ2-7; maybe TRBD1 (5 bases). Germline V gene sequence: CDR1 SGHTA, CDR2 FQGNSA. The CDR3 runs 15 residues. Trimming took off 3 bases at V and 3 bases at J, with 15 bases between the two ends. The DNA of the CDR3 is TGTGCCAGCAGCTTGACGACAGAACCCAGCTACGAGCAGTACTTC. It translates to CASSLTTEPSYEQYF. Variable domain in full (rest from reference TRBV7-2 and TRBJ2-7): GAGVSQSPSNKVTEKGKDVELRCDPISGHTALYWYRQSLGQGLEFLIYFQGNSAPDKSGLPSDRFSAERTGGSVSTLTIQRTQQEDSAVYLCASSLTTEPSYEQYFGPGTRLTVT.

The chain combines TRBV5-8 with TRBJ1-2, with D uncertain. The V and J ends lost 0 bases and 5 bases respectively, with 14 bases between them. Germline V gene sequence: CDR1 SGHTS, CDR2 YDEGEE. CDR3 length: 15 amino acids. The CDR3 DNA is TGTGCCAGCAGCTTGGTCGGGGTGTTCGGATATGGCTACACCTTC. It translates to CASSLVGVFGYGYTF.

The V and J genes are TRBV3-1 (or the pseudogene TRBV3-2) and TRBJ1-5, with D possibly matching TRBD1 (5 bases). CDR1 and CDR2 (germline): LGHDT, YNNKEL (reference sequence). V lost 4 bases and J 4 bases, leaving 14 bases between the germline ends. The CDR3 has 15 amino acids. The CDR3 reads CASSRRGEENQPQHF. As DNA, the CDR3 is TGTGCCAGCAGCCGCCGAGGGGAGGAAAATCAGCCCCAGCATTTT.

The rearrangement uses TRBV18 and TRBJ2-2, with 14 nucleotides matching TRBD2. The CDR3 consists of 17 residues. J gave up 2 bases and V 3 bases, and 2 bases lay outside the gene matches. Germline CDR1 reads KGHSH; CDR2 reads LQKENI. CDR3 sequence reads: CASSPTSGGANTGELFF. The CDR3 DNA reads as TGTGCCAGCTCACCGACTAGCGGGGGGGCAAACACCGGGGAGCTGTTTTTT.

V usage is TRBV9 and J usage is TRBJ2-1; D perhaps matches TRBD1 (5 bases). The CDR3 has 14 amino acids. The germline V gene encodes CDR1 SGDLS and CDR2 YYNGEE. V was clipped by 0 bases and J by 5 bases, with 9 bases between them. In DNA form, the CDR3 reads TGTGCCAGCAGCGTAGGGAACAGGAACAATGAGCAGTTCTTC. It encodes CASSVGNRNNEQFF.